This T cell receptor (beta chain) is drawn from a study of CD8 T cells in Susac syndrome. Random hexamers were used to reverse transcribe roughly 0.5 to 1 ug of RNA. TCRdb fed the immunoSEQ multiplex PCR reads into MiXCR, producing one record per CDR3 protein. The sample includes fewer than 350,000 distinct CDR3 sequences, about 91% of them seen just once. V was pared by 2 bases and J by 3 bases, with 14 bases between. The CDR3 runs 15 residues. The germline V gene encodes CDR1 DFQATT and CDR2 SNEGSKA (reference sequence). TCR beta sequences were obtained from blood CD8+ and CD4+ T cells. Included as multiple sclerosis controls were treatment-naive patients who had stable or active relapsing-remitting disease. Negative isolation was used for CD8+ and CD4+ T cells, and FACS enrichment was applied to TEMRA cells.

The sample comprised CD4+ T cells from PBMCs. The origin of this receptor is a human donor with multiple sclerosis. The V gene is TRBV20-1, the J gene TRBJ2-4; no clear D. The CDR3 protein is CSARTETLNKNIQYF. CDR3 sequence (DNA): TGCAGTGCTAGAACGGAAACACTCAACAAAAACATTCAGTACTTC.